The sequence of this T cell receptor beta chain was determined in a study of CD8+CD57+ T cells in acquired aplastic anemia. Study context: Each DNA sample taken from sorted CD4+ and CD8+ cells came to 3 to 4 ug on average. Study-level points and caveats: Patients and controls shared under 35 CD8+ CDR3 sequences, highly expressed in patients.

Genomic DNA, serving as template, underwent TCR beta VDJ and CDR3 profiling. Via MiXCR, TCRdb re-called the reads, giving one row per CDR3 protein. This sample carries about 200,000 distinct CDR3 sequences, over 40% of them seen once, and the ten largest clones take 15% to 20%. The V end lost 3 bases, the J end lost 10 bases, and 24 bases lay between the germline ends. CDR1 DFQATT and CDR2 SNEGSKA come from the germline V gene (reference sequence). This CDR3 has 15 residues. An expansion of CD8+CD57+ cells by flow cytometry had been shown in patients chosen for sequencing. A severe acquired aplastic anemia diagnosis applied to all patients. Patients had not yet gotten any therapy when their blood was taken for sampling. This clonotype was seen at least ten times. The antigen remains undetermined.

This clonotype was obtained from a human donor with aplastic anemia. The rearrangement joins TRBV20-1 to TRBJ1-1, with no clear D. Sequencing was performed on sorted CD4+, CD8+, or CD8+CD57+ T cells (not recorded which) from PBMCs. The CDR3 DNA reads as TGCAGTGCTAGTAAATCCGAGACCATCACGACGGCAGCTTTCTTT. Translating gives CSASKSETITTAAFF.